What follows is one T cell receptor beta chain and its context. Its antigen is undetermined. With a much larger clone just one base away, this may be a read error. This record comes from a study of neurological immune-mediated disorders. General study findings and limits: The study found the most TCR clonal expansion in HTLV-1-associated myelopathy and the least in multiple sclerosis, below healthy controls.

Time point of the sample: longitudinal time-point 2. The unsorted libraries had their origin in 2 million PBMCs stored at -80 C. Trimming shortened V by 4 bases and J by 0 bases, and 10 bases separated the two germline ends. Per germline, CDR1 SQVTM and CDR2 ANQGSEA. The CDR3 spans 13 residues. From 15-18 subjects, each sequencing run yielded over 160 million TCR-beta sequences. Each CDR3 protein gets one entry after TCRdb re-called the 5' RACE reads with MiXCR. Found here are roughly 60,000 distinct CDR3 sequences, about 8.9% of them singletons; the top ten hold 9.5% to 15%. Sequences were obtained from PBMCs. This sequence joins TRBV29-1 and TRBJ2-7, with D possibly being TRBD2 (6 bases). The source of this sequence is a man aged 30 to 45 in good health. CDR3 nucleotides: TGCAGCGTTGCAGCGGGTGGCTCCTACGAGCAGTACTTC. Amino acid sequence: CSVAAGGSYEQYF.